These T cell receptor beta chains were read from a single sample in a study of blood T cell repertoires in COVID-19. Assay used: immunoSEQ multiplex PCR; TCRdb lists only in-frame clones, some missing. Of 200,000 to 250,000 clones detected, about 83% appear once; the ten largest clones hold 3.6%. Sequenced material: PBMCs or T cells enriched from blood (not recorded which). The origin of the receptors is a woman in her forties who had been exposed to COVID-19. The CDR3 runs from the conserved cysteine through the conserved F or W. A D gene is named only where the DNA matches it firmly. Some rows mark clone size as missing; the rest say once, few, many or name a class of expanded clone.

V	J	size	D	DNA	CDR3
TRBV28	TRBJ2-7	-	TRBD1	TGTGCCAGCAGTTTCCGGCGAGGGACAGGGCCCTCCTACGAGCAGTACTTC	CASSFRRGTGPSYEQYF
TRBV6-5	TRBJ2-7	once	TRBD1	TGTGCCAGCAGTTACGAGGGTGACAGGGGGCAAGAAGAGCAGTACTTC	CASSYEGDRGQEEQYF
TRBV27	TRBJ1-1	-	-	TGTGCCAGCAGGACTGGACAGCCGAACACTGAAGCTTTCTTT	CASRTGQPNTEAFF
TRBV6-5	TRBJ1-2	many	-	TGTGCCAGCAGATTAGACAAGAACTATGGCTACACCTTC	CASRLDKNYGYTF
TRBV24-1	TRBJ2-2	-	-	TGTGCCACCAGTGGGACCTGGACTCCGAGGAACACCGGGGAGCTGTTTTTT	CATSGTWTPRNTGELFF
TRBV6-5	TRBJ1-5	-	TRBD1	TGTGCCAGCAGCCGGGAGGGACAGGGGAATCAGCCCCAGCATTTT	CASSREGQGNQPQHF
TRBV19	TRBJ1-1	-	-	TGTGCCAGTACCACGGGACAAATGAACACTGAAGCTTTCTTT	CASTTGQMNTEAFF
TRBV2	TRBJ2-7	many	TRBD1	TGTGCCAGCAGTGCGGGACAGTACCTCTCCTACGAGCAGTACTTC	CASSAGQYLSYEQYF
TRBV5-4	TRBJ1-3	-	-	TGTGCCAGCAGCTTGGAAGGGGAGGAGAACACCATATATTTT	CASSLEGEENTIYF
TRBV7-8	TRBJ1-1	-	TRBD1	TGTGCCAGCAGCATTATGACAGGGACCACTGAAGCTTTCTTT	CASSIMTGTTEAFF
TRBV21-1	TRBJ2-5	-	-	TGTGCCAGCAGCAAAGGACAGCAAGAGACCCAGTACTTC	CASSKGQQETQYF
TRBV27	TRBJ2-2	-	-	TGTGCCAGCAGTCCCCGTGACAGTTCCACCGGGGAGCTGTTTTTT	CASSPRDSSTGELFF
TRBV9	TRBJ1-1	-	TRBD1	TGTGCCAGCAGCGCCACCGGACAGGGAGGCACTGAAGCTTTCTTT	CASSATGQGGTEAFF
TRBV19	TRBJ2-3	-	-	TGTGCCAGTAGCAAACTAGCCCCAGATACGCAGTATTTT	CASSKLAPDTQYF
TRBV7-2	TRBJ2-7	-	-	TGTGCCAGCAGCGGGGACTCGCTATACGAGCAGTACTTC	CASSGDSLYEQYF
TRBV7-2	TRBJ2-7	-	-	TGTGCCAGCAGCTTAGTCGGGTTAGAGCAGTACTTC	CASSLVGLEQYF
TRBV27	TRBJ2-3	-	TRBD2	TGTGCCAGCAGTTTGGGTCCGGGACTAGGGTCCCAGAGTACGCAGTATTTT	CASSLGPGLGSQSTQYF
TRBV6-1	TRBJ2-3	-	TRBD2	TGTGCCAGCAGTGAAGGGGCGGGGGGGATTCCCACAGATACGCAGTATTTT	CASSEGAGGIPTDTQYF
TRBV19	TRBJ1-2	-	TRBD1	TGTGCCAGTTCACGGGACAGGGATTTTGGCTACACCTTC	CASSRDRDFGYTF
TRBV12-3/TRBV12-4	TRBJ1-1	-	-	TGTGCCAGCAGCGCGATCGGGGGCACTGAAGCTTTCTTT	CASSAIGGTEAFF
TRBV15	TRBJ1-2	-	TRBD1	TGTGCCACCAGACCAACAGGGGGAAACTATGGCTACACCTTC	CATRPTGGNYGYTF
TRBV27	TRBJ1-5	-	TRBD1	TGTGCCAGCAGTAAAACCGGGACAGTCAATCAGCCCCAGCATTTT	CASSKTGTVNQPQHF
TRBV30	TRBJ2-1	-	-	TGTGCCTCCAGGGTTAGCTCCTACAATGAGCAGTTCTTC	CASRVSSYNEQFF
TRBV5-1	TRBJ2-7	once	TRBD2	TGCGCCAGCAGCTCCGTGACATCGCCGGGGGGACCCTACGAGCAGTACTTC	CASSSVTSPGGPYEQYF